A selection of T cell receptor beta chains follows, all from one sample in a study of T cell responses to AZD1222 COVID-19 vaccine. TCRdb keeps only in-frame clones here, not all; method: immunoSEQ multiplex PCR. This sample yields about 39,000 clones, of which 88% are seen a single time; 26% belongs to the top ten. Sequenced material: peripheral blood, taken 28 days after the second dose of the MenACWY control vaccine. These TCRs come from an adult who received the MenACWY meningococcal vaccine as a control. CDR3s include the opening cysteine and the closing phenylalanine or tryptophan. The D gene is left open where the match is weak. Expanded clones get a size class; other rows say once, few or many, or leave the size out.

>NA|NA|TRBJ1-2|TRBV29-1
TGCAGCGTTGAAGAGTCTTCAGATGGCTACACCTTC
CSVEESSDGYTF
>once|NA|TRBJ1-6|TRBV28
TGTGCCAGCAGGTTCGGGGGGGGGTGGAATTCACCCCTCCACTTT
CASRFGGGWNSPLHF
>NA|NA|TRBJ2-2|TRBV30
TGTGCCTGGAACCGGTGGGGGGAGCTGTTTTTT
CAWNRWGELFF
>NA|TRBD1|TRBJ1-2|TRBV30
TGTGCCTGGAGTGGGGACAGGTTAGAGGGCTACACCTTC
CAWSGDRLEGYTF
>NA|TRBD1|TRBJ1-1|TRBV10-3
TGTGCCATCAAACCACAGGGGATCACTGAAGCTTTCTTT
CAIKPQGITEAFF
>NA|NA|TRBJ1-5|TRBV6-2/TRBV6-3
TGTGCCAGCAGTACCAGGGTTGGTCAGCCCCAGCATTTT
CASSTRVGQPQHF
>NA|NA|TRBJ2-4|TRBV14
TGTGCCAGCAGCCAAGATAACCGAGCCAAAAACATTCAGTACTTC
CASSQDNRAKNIQYF
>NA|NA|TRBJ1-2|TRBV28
TGTGCCAGCAGTTTGAACTATGGCTACACCTTC
CASSLNYGYTF
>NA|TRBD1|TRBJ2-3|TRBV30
TGTGCCTGGGGACAGGGAGGAGATACGCAGTATTTT
CAWGQGGDTQYF
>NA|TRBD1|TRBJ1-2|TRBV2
TGTGCCAGCAGCATGACAGGGGGTTCGGATGGCTACACCTTC
CASSMTGGSDGYTF
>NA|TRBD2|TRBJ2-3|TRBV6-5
TGTGCCAGCAGTTACTCTGGCACTAGCGGGATAGATACGCAGTATTTT
CASSYSGTSGIDTQYF
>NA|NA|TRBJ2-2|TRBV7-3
TGTGCCAGCAGCCCCCTCCGCGCCGGGGAGCTGTTTTTT
CASSPLRAGELFF
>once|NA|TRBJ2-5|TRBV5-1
TGCGCCAGCAGCTTGTCCCTCGGACAGAGACAGACCCAGTACTTC
CASSLSLGQRQTQYF
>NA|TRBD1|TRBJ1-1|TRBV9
TGTGCCAGCAGCGTTTATGAGACAGGGACTGAAGCTTTCTTT
CASSVYETGTEAFF
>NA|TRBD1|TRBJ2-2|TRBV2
TGTGCCAGCACGCGGGACAGGGTGGACACCGGGGAGCTGTTTTTT
CASTRDRVDTGELFF
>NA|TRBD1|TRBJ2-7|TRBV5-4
TGTGCCAGCGCGGGACAGGGATTGCACGAGCAGTACTTC
CASAGQGLHEQYF
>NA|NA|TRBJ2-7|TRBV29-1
TGCAGCGTTGAAAAACACTACGAGCAGTACTTC
CSVEKHYEQYF
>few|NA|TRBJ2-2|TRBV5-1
TGCGCCAGCAGCTTGGAGGCGGGAAGCGTCACCGGGGAGCTGTTTTTT
CASSLEAGSVTGELFF
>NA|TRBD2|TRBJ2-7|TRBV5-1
TGCGCCAGCAGCCTATCGTTTACCGGGACTAGCGGGACCCACGAGCAGTACTTC
CASSLSFTGTSGTHEQYF
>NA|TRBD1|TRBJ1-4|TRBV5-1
TGCGCCAGCAGCCAAGGGACAGGGGATGAAAAACTGTTTTTT
CASSQGTGDEKLFF
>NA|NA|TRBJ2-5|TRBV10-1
TGCGCCAGCAGTGAGGGCGGGACCCAGTACTTC
CASSEGGTQYF
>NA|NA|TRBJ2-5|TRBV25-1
TGTGCCAGTGGAGGTCGGGGGGCGGAAGAGACCCAGTACTTC
CASGGRGAEETQYF
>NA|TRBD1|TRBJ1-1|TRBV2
TGTGCCAGCAGTGAGATCCCATTACGGACAGGGCTGGCTCGAGGAGCTTTCTTT
CASSEIPLRTGLARGAFF
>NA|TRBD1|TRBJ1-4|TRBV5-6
TGTGCCAGCAGTTCTACAGGGGTTGTTAATGAAAAACTGTTTTTT
CASSSTGVVNEKLFF
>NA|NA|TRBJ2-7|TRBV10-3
TGTGCCATCAGTGAGTCAGTGGTGCTAGTCCACGAGCAGTACTTC
CAISESVVLVHEQYF
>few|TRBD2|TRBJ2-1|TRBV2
TGTGCCAGCCGGGAGGGGGTTTACAATGAGCAGTTCTTC
CASREGVYNEQFF
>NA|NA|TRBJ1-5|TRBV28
TGTGCCAGCAGTTTGAGTCGGCAGGGGCAACCCCCCCAGCATTTT
CASSLSRQGQPPQHF
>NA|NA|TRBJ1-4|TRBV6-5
TGTGCCAGCAGTAGGACCTGGGAAAATGAAAAACTGTTTTTT
CASSRTWENEKLFF
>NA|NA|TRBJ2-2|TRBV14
TGTGCCAGCAAGGAGCGGTCGAACACCGGGGAGCTGTTTTTT
CASKERSNTGELFF
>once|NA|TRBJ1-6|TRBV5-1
TGCGCCAGCAGCCTGGAGGGGATGCATAATTCACCCCTCCACTTT
CASSLEGMHNSPLHF
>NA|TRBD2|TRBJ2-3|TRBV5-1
TGCGCCAGCAGCCAGCGGGGCGGGGTTCGCACAGATACGCAGTATTTT
CASSQRGGVRTDTQYF
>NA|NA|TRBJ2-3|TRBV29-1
TGCAGCGTTGTTTCGGCGGAAACTAGCACAGATACGCAGTATTTT
CSVVSAETSTDTQYF
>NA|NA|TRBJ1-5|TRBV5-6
TGTGCCAGCATCGTCTGGGGTAGCAATCAGCCCCAGCATTTT
CASIVWGSNQPQHF
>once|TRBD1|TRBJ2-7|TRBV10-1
TGCGCCAGCAGTGAAGGGACAGGGCTTGTCGAGCAGTACTTC
CASSEGTGLVEQYF
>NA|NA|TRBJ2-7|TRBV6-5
TGTGCCAGCAGTTCCACGGGGCCTGGCGGTTGGGACGAGCAGTACTTC
CASSSTGPGGWDEQYF
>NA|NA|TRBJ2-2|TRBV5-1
TGCGCCAGCAGCGTTAATGCGAACACCGGGGAGCTGTTTTTT
CASSVNANTGELFF
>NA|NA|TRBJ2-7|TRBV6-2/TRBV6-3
TGTGCCAGCAGTGACCCCTACGAGCAGTACTTC
CASSDPYEQYF
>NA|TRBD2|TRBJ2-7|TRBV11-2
TGTGCCAGCAGCCCCGGGAGCGGGAGCTACGAGCAGTACTTC
CASSPGSGSYEQYF
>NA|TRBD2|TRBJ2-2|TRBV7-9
TGTGCCAGCACCTTATTAGCGGGGACCGGGGAGCTGTTTTTT
CASTLLAGTGELFF
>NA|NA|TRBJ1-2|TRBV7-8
TGTGCCAGCAGCTTAATGCCGGGGATTAACTATGGCTACACCTTC
CASSLMPGINYGYTF
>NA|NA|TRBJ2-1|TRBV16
TGTGCCAGCAGGCTAGCTGCAAACTTATACAATGAGCAGTTCTTC
CASRLAANLYNEQFF
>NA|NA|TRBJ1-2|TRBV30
TGTGCCTGGAGTGTCTTAGGGGACCGCACTAACTATGGCTACACCTTC
CAWSVLGDRTNYGYTF
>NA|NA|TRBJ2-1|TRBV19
TGTGCCAGCCGGACGTCGATCTCCTACAATGAGCAGTTCTTC
CASRTSISYNEQFF
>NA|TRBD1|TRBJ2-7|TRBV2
TGTGCCAGCAGTGACTTTAGGTGGGCAGGGGGTCGGGGCGAGCAGTACTTC
CASSDFRWAGGRGEQYF
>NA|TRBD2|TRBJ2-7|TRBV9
TGTGCCAGCAGCGTCGCCAGCGGGATGGTCTACGAGCAGTACTTC
CASSVASGMVYEQYF
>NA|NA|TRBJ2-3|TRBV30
TGTGCCTGGATGGCGGGGGACAGAGATACGCAGTATTTT
CAWMAGDRDTQYF
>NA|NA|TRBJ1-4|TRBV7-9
TGTGCCAGCAGTAAACAGTTTAATGAAAAACTGTTTTTT
CASSKQFNEKLFF
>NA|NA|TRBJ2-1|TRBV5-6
TGTGCCAGCAGCCGAGAAAGGGACCCCAGACTAGATATTGAGCAGTTCTTC
CASSRERDPRLDIEQFF
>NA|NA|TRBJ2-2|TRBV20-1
TGCAGTGCCCCGGGACCCGGGGAGCTGTTTTTT
CSAPGPGELFF
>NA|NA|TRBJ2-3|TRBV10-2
TGCGCCAGCAGCATGACAGTGGATACGCAGTATTTT
CASSMTVDTQYF
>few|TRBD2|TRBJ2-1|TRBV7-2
TGTGCCAGCAGCTTAGTCTTTCTAGCGGGGGCTGAGGAGCAGTTCTTC
CASSLVFLAGAEEQFF
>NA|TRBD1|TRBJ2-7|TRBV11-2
TGTGCCAGCAGCCAGACATGGACAGGGTTCGAGCAGTACTTC
CASSQTWTGFEQYF
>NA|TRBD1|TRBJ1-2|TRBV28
TGTGCCAGCAGGGGACAGGGCCCTGGCTACACCTTC
CASRGQGPGYTF
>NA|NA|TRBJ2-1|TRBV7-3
TGTGCCAGCAGCTCCCCAAACTACAATGAGCAGTTCTTC
CASSSPNYNEQFF
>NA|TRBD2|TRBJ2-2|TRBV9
TGTGCCAGCGGAGGCGGTACTAGCGGAGTCACCGGGGAGCTGTTTTTT
CASGGGTSGVTGELFF
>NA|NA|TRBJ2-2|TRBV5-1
TGCGCCAGCAGCTTGACAGTAGGGAGCGGCGGGGAGCTGTTTTTT
CASSLTVGSGGELFF
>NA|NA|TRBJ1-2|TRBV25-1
TGTGCCAGCAGTGAATGGGAGAGGGGGGGCGGTCAGTATGGCTACACCTTC
CASSEWERGGGQYGYTF